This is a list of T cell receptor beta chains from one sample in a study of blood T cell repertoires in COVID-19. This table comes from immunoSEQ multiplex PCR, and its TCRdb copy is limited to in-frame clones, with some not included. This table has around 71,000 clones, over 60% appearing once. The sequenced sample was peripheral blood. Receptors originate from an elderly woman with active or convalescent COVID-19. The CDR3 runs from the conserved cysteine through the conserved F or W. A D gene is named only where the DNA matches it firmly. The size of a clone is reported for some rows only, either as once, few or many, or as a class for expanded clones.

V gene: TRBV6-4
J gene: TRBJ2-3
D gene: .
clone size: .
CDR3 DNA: TGTGCCAGCAGTGACTTCTCGGGGGAAGATACGCAGTATTTT
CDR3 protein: CASSDFSGEDTQYF

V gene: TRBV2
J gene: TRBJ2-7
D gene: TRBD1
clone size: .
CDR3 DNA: TGTGCCAGCAGCTGGGACAGGGGATTCGAGCAGTACTTC
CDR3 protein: CASSWDRGFEQYF

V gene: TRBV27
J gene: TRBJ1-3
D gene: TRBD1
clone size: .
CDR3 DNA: TGTGCCAGCAGTCCTCGACAGGGACTTGCTGGAAACACCATATATTTT
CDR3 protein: CASSPRQGLAGNTIYF

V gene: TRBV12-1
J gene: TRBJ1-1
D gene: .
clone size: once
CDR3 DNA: .
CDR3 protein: CASSWGQGNTEAFF

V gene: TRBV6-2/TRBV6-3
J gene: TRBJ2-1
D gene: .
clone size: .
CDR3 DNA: TGTGCCAGCAGTTTGAGCTCCTACAATGAGCAGTTCTTC
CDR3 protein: CASSLSSYNEQFF

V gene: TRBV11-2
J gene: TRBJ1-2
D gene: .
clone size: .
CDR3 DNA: TGTGCCAGCAGCCCCGGGGGCTATGGCTACACCTTC
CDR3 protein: CASSPGGYGYTF

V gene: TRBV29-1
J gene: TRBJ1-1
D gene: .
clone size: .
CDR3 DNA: TGCAGCGTACAGCAGACGGCCACTGAAGCTTTCTTT
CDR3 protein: CSVQQTATEAFF

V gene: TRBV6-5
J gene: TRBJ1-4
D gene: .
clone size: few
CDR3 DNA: TGTGCCAGCCGGAGACAGATTTCAACTAATGAAAAACTGTTTTTT
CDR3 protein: CASRRQISTNEKLFF

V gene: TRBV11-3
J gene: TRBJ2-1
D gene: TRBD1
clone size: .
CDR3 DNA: TGTGCCAGCAGTTATGGACAGGGGGTGGGTAATGAGCAGTTCTTC
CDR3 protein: CASSYGQGVGNEQFF

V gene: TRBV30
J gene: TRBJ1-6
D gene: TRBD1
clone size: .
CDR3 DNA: TGTGCCTGGAGTAGGGGGCTCCATTCACCCCTCCACTTT
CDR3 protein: CAWSRGLHSPLHF

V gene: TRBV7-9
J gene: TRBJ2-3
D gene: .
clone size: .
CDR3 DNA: TGTGCCAGCAGCCTACTATTTACAGATACGCAGTATTTT
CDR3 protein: CASSLLFTDTQYF

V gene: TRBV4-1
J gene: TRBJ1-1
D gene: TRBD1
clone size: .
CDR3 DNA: TGCGCCAGCAGCCAAGATCAATGGACAGGGGAGGGGATGAACACTGAAGCTTTCTTT
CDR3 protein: CASSQDQWTGEGMNTEAFF

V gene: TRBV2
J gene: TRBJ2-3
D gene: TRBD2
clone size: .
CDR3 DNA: TGTGCCAGCACCCTAGCGGGGGGAGATACGCAGTATTTT
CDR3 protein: CASTLAGGDTQYF

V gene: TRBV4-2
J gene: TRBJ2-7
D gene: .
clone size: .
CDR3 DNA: TGTGCCAGCAGCCAATACGTACAGGGTGAGAACGAGCAGTACTTC
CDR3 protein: CASSQYVQGENEQYF

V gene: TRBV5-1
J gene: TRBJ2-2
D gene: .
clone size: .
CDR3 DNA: TGCGCCAGCAGCTTCCAGGGGGGTACCGGGGAGCTGTTTTTT
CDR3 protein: CASSFQGGTGELFF

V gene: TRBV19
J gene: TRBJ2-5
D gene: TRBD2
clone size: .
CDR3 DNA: TGTGCCAGTAGAAATAGCGGGGGGCGTCAGGAGACCCAGTACTTC
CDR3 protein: CASRNSGGRQETQYF

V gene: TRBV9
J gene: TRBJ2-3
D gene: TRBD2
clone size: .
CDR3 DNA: TGTGCCAGCAGCGTAACTGCGGGGGTTCACACAGATACGCAGTATTTT
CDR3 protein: CASSVTAGVHTDTQYF

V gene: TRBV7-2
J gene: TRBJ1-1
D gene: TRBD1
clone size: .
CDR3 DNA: TGTGCCAGCAGCTTCAGGACAGGGGGCCCGAACACTGAAGCTTTCTTT
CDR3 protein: CASSFRTGGPNTEAFF

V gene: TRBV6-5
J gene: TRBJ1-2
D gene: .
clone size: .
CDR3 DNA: TGTGCCAGCAGTTTTGGCAGGGGAATAAGGAGCTATGGCTACACCTTC
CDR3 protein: CASSFGRGIRSYGYTF

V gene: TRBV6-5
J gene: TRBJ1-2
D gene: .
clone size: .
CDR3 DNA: TGTGCCACTACAGGGTGGAACTATGGCTACACCTTC
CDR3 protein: CATTGWNYGYTF

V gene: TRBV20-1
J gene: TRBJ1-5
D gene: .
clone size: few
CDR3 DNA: TGCAGTGCTGGTGGGAGGCTGGTCAATCAGCCCCAGCATTTT
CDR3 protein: CSAGGRLVNQPQHF

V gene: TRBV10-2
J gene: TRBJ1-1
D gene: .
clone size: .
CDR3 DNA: TGCGCCAGCGGGGCGGGGCCCGCGAACACTGAAGCTTTCTTT
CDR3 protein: CASGAGPANTEAFF

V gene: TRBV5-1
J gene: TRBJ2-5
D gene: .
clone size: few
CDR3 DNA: TGCGCCAGCAGCTCAGAGACCGGACTGGGGGAGACCCAGTACTTC
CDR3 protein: CASSSETGLGETQYF

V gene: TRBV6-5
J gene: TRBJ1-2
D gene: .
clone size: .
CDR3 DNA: TGTGCCAGCATGGGGCTCTATGGCTACACCTTC
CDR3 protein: CASMGLYGYTF

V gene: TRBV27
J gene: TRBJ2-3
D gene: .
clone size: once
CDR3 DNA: TGTGCCAGCAGTTTCGGAAGGACTAGCACAGATACGCAGTATTTT
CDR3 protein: CASSFGRTSTDTQYF

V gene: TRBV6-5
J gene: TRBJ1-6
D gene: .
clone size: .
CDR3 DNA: TGTGCCAGCAGTTACCTCTCCAGGGGAACAGGATCACCCCTCCACTTT
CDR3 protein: CASSYLSRGTGSPLHF